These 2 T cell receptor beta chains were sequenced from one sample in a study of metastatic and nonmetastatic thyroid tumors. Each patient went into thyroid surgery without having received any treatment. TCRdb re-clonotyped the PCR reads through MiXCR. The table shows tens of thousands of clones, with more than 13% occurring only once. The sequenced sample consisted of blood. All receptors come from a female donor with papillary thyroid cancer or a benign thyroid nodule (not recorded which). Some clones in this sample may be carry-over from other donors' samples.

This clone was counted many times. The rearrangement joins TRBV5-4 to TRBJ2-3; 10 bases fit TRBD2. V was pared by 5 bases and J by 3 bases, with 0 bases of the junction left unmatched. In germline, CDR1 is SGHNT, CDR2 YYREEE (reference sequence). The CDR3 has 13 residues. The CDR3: CASRTSGTDTQYF. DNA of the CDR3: TGTGCCAGCAGGACTAGCGGGACAGATACGCAGTATTTT. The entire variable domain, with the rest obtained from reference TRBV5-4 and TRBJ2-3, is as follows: ETGVTQSPTHLIKTRGQQVTLRCSSQSGHNTVSWYQQALGQGPQFIFQYYREEENGRGNFPPRFSGLQFPNYSSELNVNALELDDSALYLCASRTSGTDTQYFGPGTRLTVL.

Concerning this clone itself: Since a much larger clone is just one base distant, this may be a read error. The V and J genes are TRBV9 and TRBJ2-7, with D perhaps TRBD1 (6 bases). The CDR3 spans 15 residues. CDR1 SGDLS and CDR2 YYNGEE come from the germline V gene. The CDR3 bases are TGTGCCGGCAGCGGTGGCCTTGGGGGCCGCTGCGAGCAGTACTTC. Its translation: CAGSGGLGGRCEQYF. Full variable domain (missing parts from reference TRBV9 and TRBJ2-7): DSGVTQTPKHLITATGQRVTLRCSPRSGDLSVYWYQQSLDQGLQFLIQYYNGEERAKGNILERFSAQQFPDLHSELNLSSLELGDSALYFCAGSGGLGGRCEQYFGPGTRLTVT.